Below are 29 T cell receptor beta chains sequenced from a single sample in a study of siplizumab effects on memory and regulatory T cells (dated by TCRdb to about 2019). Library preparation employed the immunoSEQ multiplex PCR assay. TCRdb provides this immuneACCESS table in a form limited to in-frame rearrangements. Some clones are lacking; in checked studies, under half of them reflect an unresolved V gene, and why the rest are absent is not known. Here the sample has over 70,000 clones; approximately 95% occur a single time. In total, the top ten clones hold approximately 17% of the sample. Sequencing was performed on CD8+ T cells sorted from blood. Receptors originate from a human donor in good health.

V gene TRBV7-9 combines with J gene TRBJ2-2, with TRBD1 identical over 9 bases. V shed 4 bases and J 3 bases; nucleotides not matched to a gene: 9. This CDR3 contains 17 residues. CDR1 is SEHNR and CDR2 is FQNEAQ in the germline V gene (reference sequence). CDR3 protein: CASSSPPRTGDTGELFF. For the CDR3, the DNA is TGTGCCAGCAGCTCCCCTCCTCGGACAGGGGACACCGGGGAGCTGTTTTTT.

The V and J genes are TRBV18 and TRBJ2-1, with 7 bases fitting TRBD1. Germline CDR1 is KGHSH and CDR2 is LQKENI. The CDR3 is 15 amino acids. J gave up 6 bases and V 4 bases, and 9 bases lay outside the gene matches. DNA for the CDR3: TGTGCCAGCTCACGACCAAACCGACAGGGCAATGAGCAGTTCTTC. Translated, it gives CASSRPNRQGNEQFF.

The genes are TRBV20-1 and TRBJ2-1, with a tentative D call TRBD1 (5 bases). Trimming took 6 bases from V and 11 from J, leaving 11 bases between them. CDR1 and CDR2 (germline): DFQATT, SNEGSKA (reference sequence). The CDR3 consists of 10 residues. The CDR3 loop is CSASDSQQFF. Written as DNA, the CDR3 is TGCAGTGCCAGTGACAGCCAGCAGTTCTTC.

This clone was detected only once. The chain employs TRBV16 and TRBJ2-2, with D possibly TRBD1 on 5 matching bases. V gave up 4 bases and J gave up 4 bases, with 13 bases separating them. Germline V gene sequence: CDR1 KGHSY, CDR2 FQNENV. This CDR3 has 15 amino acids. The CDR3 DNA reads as TGTGCCAGCAGCCCATCCAGGGTCGGCACCGGGGAGCTGTTTTTT. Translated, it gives CASSPSRVGTGELFF.

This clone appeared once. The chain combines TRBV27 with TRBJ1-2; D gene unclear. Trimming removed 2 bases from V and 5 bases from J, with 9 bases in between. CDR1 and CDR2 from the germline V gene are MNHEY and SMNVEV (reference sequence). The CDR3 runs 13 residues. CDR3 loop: CASSLGRSYGYTF. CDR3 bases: TGTGCCAGCAGTTTAGGCAGGTCATATGGCTACACCTTC.

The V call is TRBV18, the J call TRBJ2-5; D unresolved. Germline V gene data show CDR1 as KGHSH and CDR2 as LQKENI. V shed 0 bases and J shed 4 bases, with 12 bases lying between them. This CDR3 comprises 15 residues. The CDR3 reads CASSPPSRIAETQYF. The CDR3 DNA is TGTGCCAGCTCACCACCGAGCAGAATCGCAGAGACCCAGTACTTC. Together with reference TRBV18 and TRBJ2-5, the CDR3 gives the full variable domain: NAGVMQNPRHLVRRRGQEARLRCSPMKGHSHVYWYRQLPEEGLKFMVYLQKENIIDESGMPKERFSAEFPKEGPSILRIQQVVRGDSAAYFCASSPPSRIAETQYFGPGTRLLVL.

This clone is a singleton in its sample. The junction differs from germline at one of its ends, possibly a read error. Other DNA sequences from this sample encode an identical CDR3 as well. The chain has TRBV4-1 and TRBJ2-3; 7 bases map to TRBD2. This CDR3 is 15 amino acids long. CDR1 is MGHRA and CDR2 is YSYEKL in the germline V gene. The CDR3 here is CASSQVGGSTDTQYF. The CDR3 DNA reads TGCGCCAGTAGCCAAGTGGGGGGGAGTACAGATACGCAGTATTTT.

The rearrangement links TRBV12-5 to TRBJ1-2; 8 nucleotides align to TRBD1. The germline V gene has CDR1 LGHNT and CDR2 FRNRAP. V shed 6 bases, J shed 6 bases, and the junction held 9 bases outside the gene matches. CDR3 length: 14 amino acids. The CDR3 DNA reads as TGTGCTAGTGGGTCAGGGGGCGCCCCTGATGGCTACACCTTC. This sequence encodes CASGSGGAPDGYTF. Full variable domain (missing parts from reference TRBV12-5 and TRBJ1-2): DARVTQTPRHKVTEMGQEVTMRCQPILGHNTVFWYRQTMMQGLELLAYFRNRAPLDDSGMPKDRFSAEMPDATLATLKIQPSEPRDSAVYFCASGSGGAPDGYTFGSGTRLTVV.

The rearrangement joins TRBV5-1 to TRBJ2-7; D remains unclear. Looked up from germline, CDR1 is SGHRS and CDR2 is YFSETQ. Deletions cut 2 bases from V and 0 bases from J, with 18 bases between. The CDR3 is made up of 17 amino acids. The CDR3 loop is CASSFWSIGTYSYEQYF. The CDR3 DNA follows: TGCGCCAGCAGCTTCTGGTCGATTGGCACCTACTCCTACGAGCAGTACTTC.

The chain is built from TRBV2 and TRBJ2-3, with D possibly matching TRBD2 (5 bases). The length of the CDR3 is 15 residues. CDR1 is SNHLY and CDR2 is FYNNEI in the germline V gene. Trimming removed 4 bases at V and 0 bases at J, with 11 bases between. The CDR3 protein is CASSVLAYSTDTQYF. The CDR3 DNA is TGTGCCAGCAGTGTATTAGCGTATAGCACAGATACGCAGTATTTT.

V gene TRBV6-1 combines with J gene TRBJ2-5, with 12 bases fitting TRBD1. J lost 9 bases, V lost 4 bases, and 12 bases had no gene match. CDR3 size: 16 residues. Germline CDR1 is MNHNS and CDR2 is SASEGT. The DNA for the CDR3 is TGTGCCAGCAGTGCGGGACAGGGGGCCCGAGCGCGGTCCCAGTACTTC. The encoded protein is CASSAGQGARARSQYF.

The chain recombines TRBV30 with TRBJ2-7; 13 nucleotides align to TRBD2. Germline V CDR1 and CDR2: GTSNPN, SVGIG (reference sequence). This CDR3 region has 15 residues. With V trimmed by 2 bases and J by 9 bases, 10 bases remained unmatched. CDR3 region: CAWSRLAGGPAGQYF. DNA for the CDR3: TGTGCCTGGAGTAGACTAGCGGGAGGCCCCGCGGGGCAGTACTTC. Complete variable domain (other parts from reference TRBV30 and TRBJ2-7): SQTIHQWPATLVQPVGSPLSLECTVEGTSNPNLYWYRQAAGRGLQLLFYSVGIGQISSEVPQNLSASRPQDRQFILSSKKLLLSDSGFYLCAWSRLAGGPAGQYFGPGTRLTVT.

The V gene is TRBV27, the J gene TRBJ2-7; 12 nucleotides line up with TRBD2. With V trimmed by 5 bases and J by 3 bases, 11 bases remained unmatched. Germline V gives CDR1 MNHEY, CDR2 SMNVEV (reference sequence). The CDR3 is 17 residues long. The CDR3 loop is CASSLAWTSGTLYEQYF. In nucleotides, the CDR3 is TGTGCCAGCAGTCTTGCCTGGACTAGCGGGACTCTCTACGAGCAGTACTTC.

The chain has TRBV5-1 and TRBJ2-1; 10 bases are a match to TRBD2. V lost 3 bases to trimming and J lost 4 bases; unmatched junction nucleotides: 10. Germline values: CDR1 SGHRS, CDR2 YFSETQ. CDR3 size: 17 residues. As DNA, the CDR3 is TGCGCCAGCAGCTCCAGAACAGAACTAGCGGGGTACAATGAGCAGTTCTTC. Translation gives CASSSRTELAGYNEQFF.

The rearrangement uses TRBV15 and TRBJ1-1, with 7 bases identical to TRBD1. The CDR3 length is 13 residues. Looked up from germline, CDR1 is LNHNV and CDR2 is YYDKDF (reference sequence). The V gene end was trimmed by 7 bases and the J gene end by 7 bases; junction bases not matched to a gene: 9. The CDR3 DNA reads TGTGCCACCAACAAAGACAGGGACCTTGAAGCTTTCTTT. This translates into CATNKDRDLEAFF.

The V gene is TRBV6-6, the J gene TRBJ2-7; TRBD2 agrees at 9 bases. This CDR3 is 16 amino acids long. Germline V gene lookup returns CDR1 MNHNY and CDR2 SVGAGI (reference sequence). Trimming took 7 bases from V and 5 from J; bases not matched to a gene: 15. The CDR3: CASTVVGAGGRDEQYF. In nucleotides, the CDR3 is TGTGCCAGCACCGTCGTAGGCGCGGGAGGGAGGGACGAGCAGTACTTC.

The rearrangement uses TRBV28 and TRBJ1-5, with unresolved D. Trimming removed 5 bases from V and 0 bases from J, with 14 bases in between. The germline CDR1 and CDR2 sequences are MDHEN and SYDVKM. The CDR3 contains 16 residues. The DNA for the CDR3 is TGTGCCAGCAGTCTTACATGGTTAGATAGCAATCAGCCCCAGCATTTT. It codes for CASSLTWLDSNQPQHF.

CDR3: CASSWAMGTEAFF. CDR3 bases: TGTGCCAGCAGTTGGGCCATGGGCACTGAAGCTTTCTTT. This chain uses TRBV27 with TRBJ1-1; unclear D gene. This CDR3 has 13 residues. Trimming cost V 4 bases and J 4 bases, with 10 bases left between them. Germline V gene sequence: CDR1 MNHEY, CDR2 SMNVEV (reference sequence).

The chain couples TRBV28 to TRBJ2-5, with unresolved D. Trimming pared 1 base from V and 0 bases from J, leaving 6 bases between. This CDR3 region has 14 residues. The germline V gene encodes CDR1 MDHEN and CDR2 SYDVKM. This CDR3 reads CASSLFTNQETQYF. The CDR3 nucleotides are TGTGCCAGCAGTTTATTCACCAACCAAGAGACCCAGTACTTC.

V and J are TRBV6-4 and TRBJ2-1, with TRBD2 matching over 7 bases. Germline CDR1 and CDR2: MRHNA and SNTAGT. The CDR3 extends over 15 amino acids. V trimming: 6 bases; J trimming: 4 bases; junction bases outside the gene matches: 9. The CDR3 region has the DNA TGTGCCAGCAGGAGTGAGCCGGGGGGTTACAATGAGCAGTTCTTC. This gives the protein CASRSEPGGYNEQFF.

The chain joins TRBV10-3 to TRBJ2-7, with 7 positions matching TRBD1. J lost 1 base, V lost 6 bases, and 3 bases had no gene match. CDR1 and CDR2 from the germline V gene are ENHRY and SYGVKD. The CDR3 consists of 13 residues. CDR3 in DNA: TGTGCCATCAGGACAGGGAGTTCCTACGAGCAGTACTTC. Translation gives CAIRTGSSYEQYF.

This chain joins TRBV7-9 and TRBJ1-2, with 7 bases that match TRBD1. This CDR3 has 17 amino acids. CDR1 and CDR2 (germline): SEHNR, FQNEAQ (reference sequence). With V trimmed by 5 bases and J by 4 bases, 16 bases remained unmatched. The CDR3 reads CASSPLGEGAALYGYTF. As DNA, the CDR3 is TGTGCCAGCAGCCCGTTAGGCGAGGGGGCCGCCCTCTATGGCTACACCTTC.

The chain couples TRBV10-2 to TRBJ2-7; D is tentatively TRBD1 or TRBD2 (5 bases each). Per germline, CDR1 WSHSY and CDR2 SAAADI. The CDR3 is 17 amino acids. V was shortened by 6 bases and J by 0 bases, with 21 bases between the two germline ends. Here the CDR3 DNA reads TGCGCCAGCAGGCCCGGGACCCCACTCAGGAACTCCTACGAGCAGTACTTC. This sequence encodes CASRPGTPLRNSYEQYF.

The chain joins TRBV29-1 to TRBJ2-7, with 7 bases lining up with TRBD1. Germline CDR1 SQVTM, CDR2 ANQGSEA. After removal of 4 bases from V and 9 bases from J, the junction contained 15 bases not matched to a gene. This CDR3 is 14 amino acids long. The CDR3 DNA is TGCAGCGTTGTAGCTGGTGACAGGGTCTTAGGGCAGTACTTC. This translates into CSVVAGDRVLGQYF.

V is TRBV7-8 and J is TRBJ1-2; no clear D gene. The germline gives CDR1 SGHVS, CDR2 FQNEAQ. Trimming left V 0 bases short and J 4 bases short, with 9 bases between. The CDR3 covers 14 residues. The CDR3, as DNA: TGTGCCAGCAGCTTAGCGCAGTATGCCTATGGCTACACCTTC. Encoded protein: CASSLAQYAYGYTF.

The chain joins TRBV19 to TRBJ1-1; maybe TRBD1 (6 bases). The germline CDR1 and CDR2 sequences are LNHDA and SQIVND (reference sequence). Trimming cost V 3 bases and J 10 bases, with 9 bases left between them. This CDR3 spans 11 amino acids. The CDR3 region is CASSIRGVAFF. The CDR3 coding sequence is TGTGCCAGTAGTATCAGGGGTGTAGCTTTCTTT.

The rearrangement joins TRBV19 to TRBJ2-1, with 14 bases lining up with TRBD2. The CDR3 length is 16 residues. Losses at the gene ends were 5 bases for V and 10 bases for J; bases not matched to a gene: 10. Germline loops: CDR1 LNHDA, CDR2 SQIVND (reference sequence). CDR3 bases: TGTGCCAGTAGTCCCGGGGAGACTAGCGGGAGGGACGAGCAGTTCTTC. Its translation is CASSPGETSGRDEQFF. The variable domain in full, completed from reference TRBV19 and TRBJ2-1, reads DGGITQSPKYLFRKEGQNVTLSCEQNLNHDAMYWYRQDPGQGLRLIYYSQIVNDFQKGDIAEGYSVSREKKESFPLTVTSAQKNPTAFYLCASSPGETSGRDEQFFGPGTRLTVL.

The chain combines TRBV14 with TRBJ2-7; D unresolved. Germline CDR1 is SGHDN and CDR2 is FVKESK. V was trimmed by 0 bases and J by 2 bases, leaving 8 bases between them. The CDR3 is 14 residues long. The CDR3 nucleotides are TGTGCCAGCAGCCAAGATCGTCTTGCCTACGAGCAGTACTTC. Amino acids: CASSQDRLAYEQYF.

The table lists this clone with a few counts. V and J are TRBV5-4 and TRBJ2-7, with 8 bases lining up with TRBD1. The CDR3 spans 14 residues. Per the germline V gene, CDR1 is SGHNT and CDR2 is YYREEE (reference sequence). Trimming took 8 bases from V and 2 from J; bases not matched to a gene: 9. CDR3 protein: CASQPGTGPYEQYF. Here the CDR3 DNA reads TGTGCCAGTCAGCCCGGGACAGGTCCCTACGAGCAGTACTTC.